These T cell receptor beta chains were read from a single sample in a study of regulatory T cells in long-lasting Graves disease. From the multiplex PCR reads, TCRdb called clonotypes with MiXCR, one entry per CDR3 protein. The data hold approximately 400,000 distinct CDR3 sequences, with around 21% observed a single time. The specimen comprised peripheral blood mononuclear cells (PBMCs), sampled when the disease was refractory, from a patient treated with antithyroid drugs. These receptors all stem from a female donor with Graves disease. The conserved cysteine and the conserved F or W are not part of the CDR3 here. The size entry is marked missing in some rows and otherwise reads once, few, many or a size class.

abundance,j_gene,v_gene,CDR3aa
few,TRBJ2-5,TRBV29-1,SVRDWETQY
once,TRBJ1-1,TRBV7-9,ASSPPGEAF
many,TRBJ1-2,TRBV28,ASSLSGLLGYT
many,TRBJ1-5,TRBV7-2,ASSLEMYQPQH
few,TRBJ2-2,TRBV29-1,SARQVSTGELF
few,TRBJ1-6,TRBV3-1,ASSLGQLGNSPLH
.,TRBJ2-7,TRBV7-2,ASSSGRTGRVEQY
few,TRBJ2-1,TRBV30,AWSLIADHNEQF
.,TRBJ2-7,TRBV20-1,SAQRQGINSGQY
many,TRBJ2-2,TRBV30,AWSLGTGELF
.,TRBJ2-3,TRBV7-8,ASTTLWGTDTQY
.,TRBJ2-5,TRBV15,ATSRAWMRQGRETQY
few,TRBJ2-2,TRBV28,ASSRSIGQGSGELF
few,TRBJ2-7,TRBV20-1,SARNRGYEQY
.,TRBJ2-2,TRBV20-1,SARSGSGELF
few,TRBJ2-7,TRBV9,ASSAGQAHEQY
.,TRBJ2-7,TRBV2,ASSSVGTGAHEQY
many,TRBJ1-4,TRBV7-2,ASSVRTGREKLF
many,TRBJ1-1,TRBV30,AWQPLNTEAF
.,TRBJ2-5,TRBV20-1,SARGSSQETQY
.,TRBJ1-4,TRBV15,ATSRDPTGWEKLF
few,TRBJ1-2,TRBV29-1,SVGFDGYGYT
few,TRBJ2-3,TRBV7-2,ASSFQPGLAGSDTQY
.,TRBJ2-5,TRBV27,ASSPRFARETQY
many,TRBJ1-4,TRBV2,ASSGGQGRLNEKLF
many,TRBJ2-1,TRBV24-1,ATSDGTSGRANEQF
many,TRBJ1-5,TRBV2,ASSEGPTANQPQH
.,TRBJ2-7,TRBV29-1,SVLGPGTRSSYEQY
.,TRBJ2-2,TRBV2,ASSLWASGSTGELF
few,TRBJ1-4,TRBV2,ASSERQGLAEKLF
many,TRBJ2-6,TRBV20-1,SARAGAGANVLT
many,TRBJ2-5,TRBV6-1,ASTEPTAKETQY
.,TRBJ1-1,TRBV6-2/TRBV6-3,ASRPTASNTEAF
many,TRBJ1-6,TRBV2,ASSEAREGYNSPLH
.,TRBJ2-3,TRBV9,ASSLTGGVTDTQY
.,TRBJ1-2,TRBV12-3/TRBV12-4,ASSLVSGASVYGYT
.,TRBJ1-1,TRBV7-9,ASSLNAREAF